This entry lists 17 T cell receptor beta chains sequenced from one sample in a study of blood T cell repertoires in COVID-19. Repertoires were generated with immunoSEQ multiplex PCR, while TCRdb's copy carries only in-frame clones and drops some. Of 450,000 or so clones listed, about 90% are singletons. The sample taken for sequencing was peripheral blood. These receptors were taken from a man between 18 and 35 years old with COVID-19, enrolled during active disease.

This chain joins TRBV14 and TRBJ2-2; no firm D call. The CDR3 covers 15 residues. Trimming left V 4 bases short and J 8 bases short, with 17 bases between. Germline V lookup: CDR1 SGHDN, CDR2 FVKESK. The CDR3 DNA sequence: TGTGCCAGCAGCCTGACGACCTTGACAACAGGGGAGCTGTTTTTT. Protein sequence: CASSLTTLTTGELFF.

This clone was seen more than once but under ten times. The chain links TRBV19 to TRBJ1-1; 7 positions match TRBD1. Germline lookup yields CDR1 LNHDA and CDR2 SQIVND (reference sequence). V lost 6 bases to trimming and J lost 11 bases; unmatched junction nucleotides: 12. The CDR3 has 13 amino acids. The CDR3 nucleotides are TGTGCCAGTAGCCGACGGACAGGAGAGCATGCTTTCTTT. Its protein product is CASSRRTGEHAFF.

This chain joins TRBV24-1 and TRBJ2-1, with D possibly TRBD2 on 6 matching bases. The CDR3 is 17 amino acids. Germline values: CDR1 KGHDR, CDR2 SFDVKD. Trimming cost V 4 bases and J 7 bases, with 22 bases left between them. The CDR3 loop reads CATSDPSLASDGNEQFF. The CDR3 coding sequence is TGTGCCACCAGTGACCCTTCCCTAGCGTCAGATGGGAATGAGCAGTTCTTC.

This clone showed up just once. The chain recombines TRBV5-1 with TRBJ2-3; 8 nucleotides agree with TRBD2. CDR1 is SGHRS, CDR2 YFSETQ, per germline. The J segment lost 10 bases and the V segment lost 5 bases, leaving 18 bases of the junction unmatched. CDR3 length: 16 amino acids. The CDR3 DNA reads TGCGCCAGCAGTACCACGGGGGGGACAATAATGCCATCGCAGTATTTT. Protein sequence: CASSTTGGTIMPSQYF.

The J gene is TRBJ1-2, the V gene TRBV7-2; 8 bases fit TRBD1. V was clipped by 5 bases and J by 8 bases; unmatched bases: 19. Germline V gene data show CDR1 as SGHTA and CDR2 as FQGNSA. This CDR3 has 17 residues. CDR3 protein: CASSRPGQAFRVRGYTF. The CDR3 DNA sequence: TGTGCCAGCAGCAGACCGGGACAGGCCTTCCGAGTGAGGGGCTACACCTTC.

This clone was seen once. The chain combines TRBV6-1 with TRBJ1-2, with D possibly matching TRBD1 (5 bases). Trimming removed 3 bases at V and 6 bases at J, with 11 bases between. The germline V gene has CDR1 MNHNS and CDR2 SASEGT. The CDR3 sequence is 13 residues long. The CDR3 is CASSEGRVDGYTF. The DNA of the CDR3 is TGTGCCAGCAGTGAGGGCAGGGTCGATGGCTACACCTTC.

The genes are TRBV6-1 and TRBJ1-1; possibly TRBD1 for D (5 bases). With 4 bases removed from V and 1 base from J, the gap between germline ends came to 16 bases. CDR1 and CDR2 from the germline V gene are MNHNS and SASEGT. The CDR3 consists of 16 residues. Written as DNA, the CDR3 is TGTGCCAGCAGTGCCACACCGAACAGGAAGAACACTGAAGCTTTCTTT. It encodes CASSATPNRKNTEAFF.

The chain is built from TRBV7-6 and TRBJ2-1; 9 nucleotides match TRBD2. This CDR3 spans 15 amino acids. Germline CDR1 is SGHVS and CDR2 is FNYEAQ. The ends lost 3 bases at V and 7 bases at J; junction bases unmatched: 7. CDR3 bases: TGTGCCAGCAGCTTGGCGGGAGGGCCTGGGAATGAGCAGTTCTTC. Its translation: CASSLAGGPGNEQFF. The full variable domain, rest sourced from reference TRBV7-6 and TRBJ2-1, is GAGVSQSPRYKVTKRGQDVALRCDPISGHVSLYWYRQALGQGPEFLTYFNYEAQQDKSGLPNDRFSAERPEGSISTLTIQRTEQRDSAMYRCASSLAGGPGNEQFFGPGTRLTVL.

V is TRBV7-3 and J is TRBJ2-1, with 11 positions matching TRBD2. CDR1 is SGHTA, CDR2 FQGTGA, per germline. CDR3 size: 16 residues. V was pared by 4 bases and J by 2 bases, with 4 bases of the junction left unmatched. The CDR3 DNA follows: TGTGCCAGCAGCTCCGTAGCGGGAGGGCCCTACAATGAGCAGTTCTTC. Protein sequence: CASSSVAGGPYNEQFF. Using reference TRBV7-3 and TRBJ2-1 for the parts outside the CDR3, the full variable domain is GAGVSQTPSNKVTEKGKYVELRCDPISGHTALYWYRQSLGQGPEFLIYFQGTGAADDSGLPNDRFFAVRPEGSVSTLKIQRTERGDSAVYLCASSSVAGGPYNEQFFGPGTRLTVL.

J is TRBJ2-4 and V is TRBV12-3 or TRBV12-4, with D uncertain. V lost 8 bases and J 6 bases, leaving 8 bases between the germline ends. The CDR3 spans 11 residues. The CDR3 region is CASGQINIQYF. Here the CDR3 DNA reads TGTGCCAGCGGGCAGATAAACATTCAGTACTTC.

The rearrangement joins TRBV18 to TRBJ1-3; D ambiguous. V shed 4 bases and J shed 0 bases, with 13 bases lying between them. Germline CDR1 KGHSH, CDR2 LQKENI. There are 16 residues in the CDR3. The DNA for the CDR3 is TGTGCCAGCTCACATCGTGCTAGCAGCTCTGGAAACACCATATATTTT. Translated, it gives CASSHRASSSGNTIYF.

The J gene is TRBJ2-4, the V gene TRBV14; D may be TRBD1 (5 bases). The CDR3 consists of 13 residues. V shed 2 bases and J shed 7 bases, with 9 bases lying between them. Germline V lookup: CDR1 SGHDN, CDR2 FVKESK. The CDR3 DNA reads TGTGCCAGCAGCCAACTGCAGGGCAACATTCAGTACTTC. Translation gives CASSQLQGNIQYF. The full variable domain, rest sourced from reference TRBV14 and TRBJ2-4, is EAGVTQFPSHSVIEKGQTVTLRCDPISGHDNLYWYRRVMGKEIKFLLHFVKESKQDESGMPNNRFLAERTGGTYSTLKVQPAELEDSGVYFCASSQLQGNIQYFGAGTRLSVL.

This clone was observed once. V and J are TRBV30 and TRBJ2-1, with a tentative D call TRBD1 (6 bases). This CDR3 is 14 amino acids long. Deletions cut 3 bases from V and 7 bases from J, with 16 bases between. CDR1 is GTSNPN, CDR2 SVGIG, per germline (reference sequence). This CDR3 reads CAWRDVGAGNEQFF. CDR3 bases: TGTGCCTGGAGGGATGTGGGGGCTGGTAATGAGCAGTTCTTC.

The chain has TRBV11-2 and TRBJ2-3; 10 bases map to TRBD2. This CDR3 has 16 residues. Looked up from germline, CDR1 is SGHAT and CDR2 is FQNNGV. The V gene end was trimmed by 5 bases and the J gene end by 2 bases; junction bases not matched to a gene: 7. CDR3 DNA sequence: TGTGCCAGCAGCCTTCTAGCGGGAGAGCTCACAGATACGCAGTATTTT. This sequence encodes CASSLLAGELTDTQYF.

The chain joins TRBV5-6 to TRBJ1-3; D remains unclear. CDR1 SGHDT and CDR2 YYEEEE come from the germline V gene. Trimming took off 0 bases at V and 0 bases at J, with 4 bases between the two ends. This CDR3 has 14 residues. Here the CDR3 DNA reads TGTGCCAGCAGCTTGGTCTCCTCTGGAAACACCATATATTTT. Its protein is CASSLVSSGNTIYF.

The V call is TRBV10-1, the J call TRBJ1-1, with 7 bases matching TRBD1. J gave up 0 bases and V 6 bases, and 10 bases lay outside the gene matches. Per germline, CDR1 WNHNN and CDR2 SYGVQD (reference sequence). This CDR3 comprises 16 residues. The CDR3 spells CASRNPGQTMNTEAFF. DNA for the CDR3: TGCGCCAGCAGAAATCCGGGACAGACTATGAACACTGAAGCTTTCTTT.

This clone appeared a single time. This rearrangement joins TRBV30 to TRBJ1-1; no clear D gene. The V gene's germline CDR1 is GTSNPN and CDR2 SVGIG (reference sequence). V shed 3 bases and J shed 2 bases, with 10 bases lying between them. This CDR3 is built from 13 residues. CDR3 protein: CAWSSQINTEAFF. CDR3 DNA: TGTGCCTGGAGCTCACAGATTAACACTGAAGCTTTCTTT.